The 20 T cell receptor beta chains reported below all come from one sample, sequenced in a study of blood T cell repertoires in COVID-19. The method was immunoSEQ multiplex PCR; TCRdb's version includes in-frame clones alone and lacks a portion of them. The table includes about 340,000 clones, about 90% detected once. The specimen sequenced was peripheral blood. These receptors originate from a woman aged 18-29 years who had recovered from COVID-19.

In its sample, this clone was seen once. This chain connects TRBV4-3 to TRBJ1-1; 7 bases agree with TRBD1. Looked up from germline, CDR1 is LGHNA and CDR2 is YSLEER. The CDR3 has 16 residues. V shed 1 base, J shed 8 bases, and the junction held 13 bases outside the gene matches. CDR3 in amino acids: CASSQGNRGPLGEAFF. The DNA for the CDR3 is TGCGCCAGCAGCCAAGGGAACAGGGGCCCTCTTGGGGAAGCTTTCTTT.

V and J are TRBV6-2 or TRBV6-3 and TRBJ1-1; 9 bases agree with TRBD1. Germline CDR1 is MNHEY and CDR2 is SVGEGT. V shed 4 bases, J shed 0 bases, and the junction held 6 bases outside the gene matches. This CDR3 comprises 16 residues. The CDR3 bases are TGTGCCAGCAGTTGGACAGGGGTTCCGATGAACACTGAAGCTTTCTTT. It encodes CASSWTGVPMNTEAFF.

CDR3 sequence reads: CASSSARAGNEKLFF. In nucleotides, the CDR3 is TGTGCCAGCAGCTCCGCGAGGGCTGGGAATGAAAAACTGTTTTTT. The V call is TRBV5-6, the J call TRBJ1-4; D uncertain. The V gene's germline CDR1 is SGHDT and CDR2 YYEEEE. The CDR3 is 15 residues long. V was trimmed by 3 bases and J by 5 bases, leaving 14 bases between them.

The genes are TRBV7-8 and TRBJ1-1; 10 bases fit TRBD1. After removal of 5 bases from V and 4 bases from J, the junction contained 4 bases not matched to a gene. The CDR3 covers 14 residues. CDR1 and CDR2 from the germline V gene are SGHVS and FQNEAQ. The CDR3 protein is CASSPTGGPTEAFF. CDR3 bases: TGTGCCAGCAGCCCGACAGGGGGCCCCACTGAAGCTTTCTTT.

The chain combines TRBV11-3 with TRBJ1-6; D perhaps matches TRBD1 (6 bases). This CDR3 is built from 15 residues. V lost 5 bases and J 7 bases, leaving 15 bases between the germline ends. Germline V gene data show CDR1 as SGHNT and CDR2 as YENEEA. The CDR3 region is CASSQEATGNSPLHF. CDR3 in DNA: TGTGCCAGCAGCCAAGAAGCTACAGGGAATTCACCCCTCCACTTT.

The CDR3 reads CASGERRSRYTF. The CDR3 DNA reads as TGTGCCAGCGGGGAGCGACGGAGCCGCTACACCTTC. The genes are TRBV5-6 and TRBJ1-2, with D unclear. The CDR3 runs 12 residues. Germline assignment: CDR1 SGHDT and CDR2 YYEEEE. V was shortened by 7 bases and J by 9 bases, with 16 bases between the two germline ends.

V gene TRBV5-5 combines with J gene TRBJ1-5; the match to TRBD1 covers 8 bases. The V and J ends lost 2 bases and 7 bases, in that order; junction bases with no gene match: 8. Per the germline V gene, CDR1 is SGHKS and CDR2 is YYEKEE (reference sequence). The CDR3 runs to 15 residues. The CDR3 DNA is TGTGCCAGCAGCTTTTATCAGGGGGCAGGACAGCCCCAGCATTTT. Protein product: CASSFYQGAGQPQHF. The full variable domain, rest sourced from reference TRBV5-5 and TRBJ1-5, is DAGVTQSPTHLIKTRGQQVTLRCSPISGHKSVSWYQQVLGQGPQFIFQYYEKEERGRGNFPDRFSARQFPNYSSELNVNALLLGDSALYLCASSFYQGAGQPQHFGDGTRLSIL.

The CDR3 DNA reads TGTGCCAGCACCACCGGGACTAGCGGGGGAACGCAGTATTTT. It translates to CASTTGTSGGTQYF. V gene TRBV11-3 combines with J gene TRBJ2-3, with TRBD2 matching over 14 bases. Germline values: CDR1 SGHNT, CDR2 YENEEA. This CDR3 spans 14 amino acids. Trimming cost V 7 bases and J 9 bases; bases outside gene matches: 6.

The gene calls are TRBV5-6 and TRBJ2-2, with 9 bases matching TRBD2. This CDR3 contains 15 residues. Germline V CDR1 and CDR2: SGHDT, YYEEEE. The J segment lost 3 bases and the V segment lost 4 bases, leaving 4 bases of the junction unmatched. CDR3 sequence (DNA): TGTGCCAGCAGCCCGACTAGCGGATACACCGGGGAGCTGTTTTTT. Protein product: CASSPTSGYTGELFF.

The rearrangement uses TRBV27 and TRBJ2-3; 11 bases agree with TRBD1. The CDR3 spans 16 residues. Looked up from germline, CDR1 is MNHEY and CDR2 is SMNVEV (reference sequence). V lost 7 bases to trimming and J lost 4 bases; unmatched junction nucleotides: 10. CDR3 DNA sequence: TGTGCCAGCAAGGTCTTTGGGACAGGGGGATCAGATACGCAGTATTTT. Amino acids: CASKVFGTGGSDTQYF.

V usage is TRBV6-2 or TRBV6-3 and J usage is TRBJ1-2; TRBD1 matches at 7 bases. The CDR3 contains 15 residues. Germline CDR1 reads MNHEY; CDR2 reads SVGEGT. Trimming at V came to 5 bases and at J to 7 bases, leaving 13 bases not matched to a gene. The CDR3 bases are TGTGCCAGCAGTAGACTGACAGGGCGATACAGTGGCTACACCTTC. Protein product: CASSRLTGRYSGYTF.

The chain carries TRBV15 and TRBJ1-4, with no clear D. V lost 3 bases and J 0 bases, leaving 8 bases between the germline ends. This CDR3 contains 15 residues. CDR1 and CDR2 from the germline V gene are LNHNV and YYDKDF (reference sequence). CDR3 sequence reads: CATSRSRATNEKLFF. In DNA, the CDR3 is TGTGCCACCAGCAGGTCACGGGCAACTAATGAAAAACTGTTTTTT.

This clone was detected only once. The rearrangement joins TRBV24-1 to TRBJ1-5, with D tentatively TRBD1 (6 bases). Trimming left V 2 bases short and J 9 bases short, with 13 bases between. The length of the CDR3 is 14 residues. Germline V gene data show CDR1 as KGHDR and CDR2 as SFDVKD. CDR3 in amino acids: CATSDWDTAGPQHF. CDR3 DNA: TGTGCCACCAGTGATTGGGACACCGCGGGGCCCCAGCATTTT.

The chain uses TRBV4-3 and TRBJ2-1; D is possibly TRBD1 (6 bases). Germline CDR1 LGHNA, CDR2 YSLEER. The CDR3 length is 16 residues. V was cut by 2 bases and J by 10 bases, with 21 bases left in between. The CDR3 DNA follows: TGCGCCAGCAGCCAACAAGGGACATTTCGGGACCCCGAGCAGTTCTTC. Protein: CASSQQGTFRDPEQFF.

This clone has a handful of counts. The same CDR3 is also encoded by other DNA sequences in this sample. The CDR3 coding sequence is TGTGCCAGCAGCTTGGACAGAGATCAGCCCCAGCATTTT. Protein sequence: CASSLDRDQPQHF. The V and J genes are TRBV7-2 and TRBJ1-5; possible D gene TRBD1, 6 bases. Deletions cut 3 bases from V and 5 bases from J, with 8 bases between. CDR1 and CDR2 from the germline V gene are SGHTA and FQGNSA. This CDR3 contains 13 residues.

This sequence joins TRBV19 and TRBJ1-5, with 7 bases fitting TRBD1. After removal of 1 base from V and 4 bases from J, the junction contained 10 bases not matched to a gene. CDR1 is LNHDA and CDR2 is SQIVND in the germline V gene (reference sequence). The CDR3 consists of 17 residues. The DNA of the CDR3 is TGTGCCAGTAGTATAGCAACGGACAGGCTATGGAATCAGCCCCAGCATTTT. Its translation is CASSIATDRLWNQPQHF.

The rearrangement joins TRBV6-6 to TRBJ1-6; D ambiguous. Germline V gene sequence: CDR1 MNHNY, CDR2 SVGAGI (reference sequence). The CDR3 consists of 16 residues. The V end was cut by 5 bases, the J end by 6 bases, with 17 bases between. This chain's CDR3 is CASSPLEVRRNSPLHF. The DNA for the CDR3 is TGTGCCAGCAGTCCTCTTGAGGTCCGTCGTAATTCACCCCTCCACTTT.

V gene TRBV2 combines with J gene TRBJ2-6; D is ambiguous. Trimming removed 2 bases at V and 5 bases at J, with 13 bases between. CDR3 size: 16 residues. From germline, CDR1 is SNHLY and CDR2 FYNNEI. CDR3 bases: TGTGCCAGCAGTGAACTTCAGAACAGTAGGGCCAACGTCCTGACTTTC. This translates into CASSELQNSRANVLTF.

The J gene is TRBJ2-1, the V gene TRBV4-1; TRBD2 matches 8 bases. From germline, CDR1 is MGHRA and CDR2 YSYEKL. Trimming took 1 base from V and 3 from J; bases not matched to a gene: 2. This CDR3 is 15 amino acids long. The DNA for the CDR3 is TGCGCCAGCAGCCAAGGGACTAGCAACTACAATGAGCAGTTCTTC. Its protein is CASSQGTSNYNEQFF.

The rearrangement uses TRBV19 and TRBJ1-4; weak D call: TRBD1 (6 bases). CDR3 length: 14 amino acids. The V gene lost 3 bases and the J gene lost 6 bases, with 11 bases spanning the gap. The germline V gene encodes CDR1 LNHDA and CDR2 SQIVND (reference sequence). The CDR3 DNA reads TGTGCCAGTAGTATTGCCCGGACAGATGAAAAACTGTTTTTT. It specifies CASSIARTDEKLFF.